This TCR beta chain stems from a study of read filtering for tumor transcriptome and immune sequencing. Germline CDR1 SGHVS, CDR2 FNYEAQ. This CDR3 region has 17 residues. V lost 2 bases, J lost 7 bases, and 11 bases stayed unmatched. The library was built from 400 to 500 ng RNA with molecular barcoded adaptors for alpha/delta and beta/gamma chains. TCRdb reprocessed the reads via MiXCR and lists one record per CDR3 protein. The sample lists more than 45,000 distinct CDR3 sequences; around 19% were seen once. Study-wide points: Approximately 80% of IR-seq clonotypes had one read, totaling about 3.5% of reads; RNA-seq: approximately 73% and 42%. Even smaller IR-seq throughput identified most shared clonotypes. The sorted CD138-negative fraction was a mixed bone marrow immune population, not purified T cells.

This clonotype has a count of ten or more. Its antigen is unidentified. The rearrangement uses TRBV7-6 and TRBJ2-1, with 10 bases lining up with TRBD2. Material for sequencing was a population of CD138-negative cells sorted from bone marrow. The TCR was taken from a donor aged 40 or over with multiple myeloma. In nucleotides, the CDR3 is TGTGCCAGCAGCTTATGGGTAGCGGGAGGACTCTGGAATGAGCAGTTCTTC. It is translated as CASSLWVAGGLWNEQFF. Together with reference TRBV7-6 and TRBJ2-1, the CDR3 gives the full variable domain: GAGVSQSPRYKVTKRGQDVALRCDPISGHVSLYWYRQALGQGPEFLTYFNYEAQQDKSGLPNDRFSAERPEGSISTLTIQRTEQRDSAMYRCASSLWVAGGLWNEQFFGPGTRLTVL.